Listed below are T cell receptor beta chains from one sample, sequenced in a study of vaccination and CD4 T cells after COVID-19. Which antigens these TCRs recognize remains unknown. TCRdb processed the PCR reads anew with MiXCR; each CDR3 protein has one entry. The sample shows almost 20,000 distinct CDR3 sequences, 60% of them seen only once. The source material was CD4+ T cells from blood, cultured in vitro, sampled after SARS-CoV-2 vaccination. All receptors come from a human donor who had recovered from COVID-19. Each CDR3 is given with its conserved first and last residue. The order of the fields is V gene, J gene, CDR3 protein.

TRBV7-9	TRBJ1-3	CASSLKGTDSGNTIYF
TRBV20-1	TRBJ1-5	CSARGQGAEQPQHF
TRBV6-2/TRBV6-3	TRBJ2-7	CASSTNQNPRVSYEQYF
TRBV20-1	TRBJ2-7	CSARDAGSPYEQYF
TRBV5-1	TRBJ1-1	CASTQGGTGARSEAFF
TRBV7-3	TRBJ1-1	CASSLQGGSYAFF
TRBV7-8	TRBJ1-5	CASSLEGQGNQPQHF
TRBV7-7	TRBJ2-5	CASSEGKGIVEETQYF
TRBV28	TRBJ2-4	CACTGHLAKNIQYF
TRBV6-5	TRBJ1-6	CASSYGLGTINSPLHF
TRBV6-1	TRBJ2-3	CASSAGTGTDTQYF
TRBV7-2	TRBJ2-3	CASSGGRSTDTQYF
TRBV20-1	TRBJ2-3	CSASSLAGDDTQYF
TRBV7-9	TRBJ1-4	CASSLGAYEKLFF
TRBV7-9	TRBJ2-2	CASSSPLDRKNTGELFF
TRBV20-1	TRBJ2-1	CSASLQRGAYNEQFF
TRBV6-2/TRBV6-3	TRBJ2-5	CASSYSNSRTQYF
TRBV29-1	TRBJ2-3	CSVGWADTQYF
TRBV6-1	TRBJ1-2	CASRSGGLGYGYTF
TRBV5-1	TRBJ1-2	CASSIGTQGWGYTF
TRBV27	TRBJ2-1	CASSFLGVNEQFF
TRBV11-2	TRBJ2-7	CASTIGALAGSEQYF